This T cell receptor beta chain is from a study of T cells in Graves' hyperthyroidism and ophthalmopathy. From RNA transcripts, TCR beta CDR3 regions were amplified. HTBI primers were used for first-round RT-PCR of the TCR CDR3. Via MiXCR, TCRdb re-called the multiplex PCR reads, giving one row per CDR3 protein. Of about 510,000 distinct CDR3 sequences in the sample, around 13% were seen once. V was pared by 5 bases and J by 2 bases, with 13 bases between. This CDR3 is built from 14 residues. Per the germline V gene, CDR1 is DFQATT and CDR2 is SNEGSKA (reference sequence). This clonotype was counted between two and nine times.

Sample: blood. This TCR was sampled from a woman in her 40s with Graves' hyperthyroidism. The chain employs TRBV20-1 and TRBJ2-4, with D unresolved. The CDR3 protein is CSALLPLTKNIQYF. CDR3 nucleotides: TGCAGTGCTCTATTGCCCCTGACCAAAAACATTCAGTACTTC.